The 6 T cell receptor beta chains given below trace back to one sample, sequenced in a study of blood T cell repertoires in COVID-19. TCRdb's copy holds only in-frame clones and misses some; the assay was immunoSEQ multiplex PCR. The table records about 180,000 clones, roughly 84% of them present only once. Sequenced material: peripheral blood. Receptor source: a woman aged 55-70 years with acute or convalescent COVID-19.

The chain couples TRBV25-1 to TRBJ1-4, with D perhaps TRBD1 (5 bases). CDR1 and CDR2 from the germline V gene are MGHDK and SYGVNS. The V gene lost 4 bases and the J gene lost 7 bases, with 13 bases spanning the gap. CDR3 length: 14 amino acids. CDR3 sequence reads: CASSGGEGTEKLFF. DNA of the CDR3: TGTGCCAGCAGTGGGGGGGAGGGGACTGAAAAACTGTTTTTT. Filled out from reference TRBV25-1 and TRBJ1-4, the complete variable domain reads EADIYQTPRYLVIGTGKKITLECSQTMGHDKMYWYQQDPGMELHLIHYSYGVNSTEKGDLSSESTVSRIRTEHFPLTLESARPSHTSQYLCASSGGEGTEKLFFGSGTQLSVL.

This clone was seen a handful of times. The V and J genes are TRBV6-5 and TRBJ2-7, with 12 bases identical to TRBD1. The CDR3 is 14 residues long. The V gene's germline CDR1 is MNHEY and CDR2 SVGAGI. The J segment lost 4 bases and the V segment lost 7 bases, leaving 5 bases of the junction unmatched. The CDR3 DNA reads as TGTGCCAGCATTCGGGACAGGGGGCGTTACGAGCAGTACTTC. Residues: CASIRDRGRYEQYF.

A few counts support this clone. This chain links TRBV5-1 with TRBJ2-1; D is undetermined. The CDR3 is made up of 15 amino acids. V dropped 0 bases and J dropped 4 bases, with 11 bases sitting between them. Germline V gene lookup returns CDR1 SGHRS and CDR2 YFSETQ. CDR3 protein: CASSLDARPYNEQFF. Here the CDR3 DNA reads TGCGCCAGCAGCTTGGACGCTAGACCATACAATGAGCAGTTCTTC.

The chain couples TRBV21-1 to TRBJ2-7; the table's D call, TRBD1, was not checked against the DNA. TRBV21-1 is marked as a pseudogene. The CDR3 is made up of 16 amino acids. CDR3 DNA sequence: TGTGCCAGCAGCCCAAAGTCCGGGACAGGGGTTCACGAGCAGTACTTC. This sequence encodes CASSPKSGTGVHEQYF.

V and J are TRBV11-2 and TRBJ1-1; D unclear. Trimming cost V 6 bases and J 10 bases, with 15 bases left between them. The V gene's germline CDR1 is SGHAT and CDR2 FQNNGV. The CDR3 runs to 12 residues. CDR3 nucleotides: TGTGCCAGCAGAGCTGGTCGCCGTCGAGCTTTCTTT. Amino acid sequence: CASRAGRRRAFF.

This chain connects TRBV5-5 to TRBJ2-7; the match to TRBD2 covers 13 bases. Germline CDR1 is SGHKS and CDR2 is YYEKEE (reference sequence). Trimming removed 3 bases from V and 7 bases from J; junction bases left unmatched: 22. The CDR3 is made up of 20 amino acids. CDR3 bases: TGTGCCAGCAGCTCTCCCGGACTAGCGGGGGTGCATAATATGAAAGGGGAGCAGTACTTC. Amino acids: CASSSPGLAGVHNMKGEQYF.